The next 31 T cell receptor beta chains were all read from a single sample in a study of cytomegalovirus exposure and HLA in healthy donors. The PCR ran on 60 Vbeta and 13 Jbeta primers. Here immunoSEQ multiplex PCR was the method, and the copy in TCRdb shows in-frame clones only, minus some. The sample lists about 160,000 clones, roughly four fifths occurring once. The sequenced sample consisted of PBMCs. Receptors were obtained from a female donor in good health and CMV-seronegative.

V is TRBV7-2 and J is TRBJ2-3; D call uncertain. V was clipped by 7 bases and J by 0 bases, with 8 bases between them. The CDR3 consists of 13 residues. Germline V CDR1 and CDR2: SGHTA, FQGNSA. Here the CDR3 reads CASKPYSTDTQYF. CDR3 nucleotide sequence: TGTGCCAGCAAGCCGTATAGCACAGATACGCAGTATTTT.

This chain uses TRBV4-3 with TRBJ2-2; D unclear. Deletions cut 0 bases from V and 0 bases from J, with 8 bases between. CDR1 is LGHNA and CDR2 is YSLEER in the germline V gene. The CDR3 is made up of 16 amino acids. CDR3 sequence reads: CASSQDRVANTGELFF. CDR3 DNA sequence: TGCGCCAGCAGCCAAGATCGCGTAGCGAACACCGGGGAGCTGTTTTTT.

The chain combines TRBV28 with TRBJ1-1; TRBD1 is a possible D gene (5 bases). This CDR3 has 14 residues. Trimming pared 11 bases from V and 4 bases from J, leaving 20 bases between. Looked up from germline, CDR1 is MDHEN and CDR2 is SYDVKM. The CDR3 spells CAGGLAGERTEAFF. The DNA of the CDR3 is TGTGCCGGAGGATTGGCGGGGGAGCGCACTGAAGCTTTCTTT.

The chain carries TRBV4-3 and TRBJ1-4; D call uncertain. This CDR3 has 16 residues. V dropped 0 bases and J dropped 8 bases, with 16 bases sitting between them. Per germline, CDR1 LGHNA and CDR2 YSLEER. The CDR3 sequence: CASSQDLGEGMEKLFF. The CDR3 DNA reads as TGCGCCAGCAGCCAAGATCTGGGAGAGGGCATGGAAAAACTGTTTTTT.

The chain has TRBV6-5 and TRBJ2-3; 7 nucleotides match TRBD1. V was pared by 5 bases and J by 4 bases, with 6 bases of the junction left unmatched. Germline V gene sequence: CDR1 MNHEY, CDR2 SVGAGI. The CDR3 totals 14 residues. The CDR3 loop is CASSLMQGADTQYF. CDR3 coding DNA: TGTGCCAGCAGTCTCATGCAGGGGGCAGATACGCAGTATTTT.

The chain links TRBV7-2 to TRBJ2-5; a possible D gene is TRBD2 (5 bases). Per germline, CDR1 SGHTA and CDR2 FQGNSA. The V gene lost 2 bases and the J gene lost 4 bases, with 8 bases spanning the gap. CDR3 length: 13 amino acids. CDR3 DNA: TGTGCCAGCAGCTTAAGCGAGGGAGAGACCCAGTACTTC. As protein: CASSLSEGETQYF.

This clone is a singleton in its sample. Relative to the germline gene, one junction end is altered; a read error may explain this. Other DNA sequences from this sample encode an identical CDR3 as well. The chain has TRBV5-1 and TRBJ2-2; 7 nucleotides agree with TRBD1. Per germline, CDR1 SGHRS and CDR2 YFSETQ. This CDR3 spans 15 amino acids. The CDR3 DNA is TGCGCCAGCAGCTTGCCCCAGGGGGACACCGGGGAGCTGTTTTTC. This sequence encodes CASSLPQGDTGELFF.

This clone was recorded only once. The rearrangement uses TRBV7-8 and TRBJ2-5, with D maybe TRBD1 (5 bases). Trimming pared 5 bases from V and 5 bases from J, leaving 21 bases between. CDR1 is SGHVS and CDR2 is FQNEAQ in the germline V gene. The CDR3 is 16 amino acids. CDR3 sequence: CASSPPDSLLQETQYF. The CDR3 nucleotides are TGTGCCAGCAGCCCTCCCGACAGCTTGCTGCAGGAGACCCAGTACTTC. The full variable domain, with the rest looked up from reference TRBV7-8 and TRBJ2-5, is GAGVSQSPRYKVAKRGQDVALRCDPISGHVSLFWYQQALGQGPEFLTYFQNEAQLDKSGLPSDRFFAERPEGSVSTLKIQRTQQEDSAVYLCASSPPDSLLQETQYFGPGTRLLVL.

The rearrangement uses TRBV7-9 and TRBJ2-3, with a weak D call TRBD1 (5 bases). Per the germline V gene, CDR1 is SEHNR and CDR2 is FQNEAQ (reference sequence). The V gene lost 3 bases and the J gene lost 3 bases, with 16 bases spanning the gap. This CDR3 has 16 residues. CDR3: CASSLGGRVPTDTQYF. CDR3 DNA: TGTGCCAGCAGCTTGGGCGGCAGGGTCCCGACAGATACGCAGTATTTT.

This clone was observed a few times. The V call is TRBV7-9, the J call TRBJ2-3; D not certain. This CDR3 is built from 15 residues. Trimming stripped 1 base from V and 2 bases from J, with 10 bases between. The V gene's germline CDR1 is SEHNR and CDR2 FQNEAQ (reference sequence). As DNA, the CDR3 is TGTGCCAGCAGCTTAGGTTCAGGTTACACAGATACGCAGTATTTT. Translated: CASSLGSGYTDTQYF.

The CDR3 DNA is TGTGCCAGCAGTGCGCGACTAGCGGGGCGTTTTGAGCAGTTCTTC. It translates to CASSARLAGRFEQFF. The chain has TRBV27 and TRBJ2-1; 11 bases line up with TRBD2. The CDR3 totals 15 residues. V dropped 5 bases and J dropped 9; count of bases not matched to a gene: 9. Germline assignment: CDR1 MNHEY and CDR2 SMNVEV (reference sequence).

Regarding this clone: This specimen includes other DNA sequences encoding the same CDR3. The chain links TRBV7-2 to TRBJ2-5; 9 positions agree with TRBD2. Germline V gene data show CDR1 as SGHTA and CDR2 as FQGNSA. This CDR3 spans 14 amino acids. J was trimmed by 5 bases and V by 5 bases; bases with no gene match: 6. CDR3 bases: TGTGCCAGCAGCATAAGCGGGAGGAAGGAGACCCAGTACTTC. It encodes CASSISGRKETQYF.

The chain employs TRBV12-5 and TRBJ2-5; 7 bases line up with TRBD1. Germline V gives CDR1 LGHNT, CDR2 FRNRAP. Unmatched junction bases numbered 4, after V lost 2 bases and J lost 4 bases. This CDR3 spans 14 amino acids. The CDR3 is CASGLLTGSETQYF. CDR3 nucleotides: TGTGCTAGTGGTTTGCTGACAGGGTCAGAGACCCAGTACTTC.

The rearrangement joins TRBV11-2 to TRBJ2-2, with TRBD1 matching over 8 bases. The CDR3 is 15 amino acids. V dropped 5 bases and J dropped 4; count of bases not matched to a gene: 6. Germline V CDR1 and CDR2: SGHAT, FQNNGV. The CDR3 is CASSPGQGGTGELFF. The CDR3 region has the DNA TGTGCCAGCAGCCCCGGACAGGGAGGCACCGGGGAGCTGTTTTTT.

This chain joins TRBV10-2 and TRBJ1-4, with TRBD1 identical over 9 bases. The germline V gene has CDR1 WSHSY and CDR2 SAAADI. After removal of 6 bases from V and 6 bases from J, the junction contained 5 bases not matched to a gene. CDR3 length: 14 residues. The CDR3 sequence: CASSRDRVDEKLFF. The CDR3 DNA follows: TGCGCCAGCAGCCGGGACAGGGTGGATGAAAAACTGTTTTTT.

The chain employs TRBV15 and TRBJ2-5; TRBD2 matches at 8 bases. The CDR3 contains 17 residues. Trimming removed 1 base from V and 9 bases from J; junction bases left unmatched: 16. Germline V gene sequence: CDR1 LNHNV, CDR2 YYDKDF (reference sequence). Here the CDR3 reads CATSRGSGGLEGGSQYF. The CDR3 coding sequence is TGTGCCACCAGCAGAGGTTCGGGGGGACTAGAAGGAGGGTCCCAGTACTTC.

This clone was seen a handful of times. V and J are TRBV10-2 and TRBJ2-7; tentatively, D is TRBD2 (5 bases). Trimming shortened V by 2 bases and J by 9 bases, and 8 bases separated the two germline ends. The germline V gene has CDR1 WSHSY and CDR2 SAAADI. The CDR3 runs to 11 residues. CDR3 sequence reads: CASSEGSGQYF. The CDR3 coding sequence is TGCGCCAGCAGTGAGGGAAGCGGGCAGTACTTC.

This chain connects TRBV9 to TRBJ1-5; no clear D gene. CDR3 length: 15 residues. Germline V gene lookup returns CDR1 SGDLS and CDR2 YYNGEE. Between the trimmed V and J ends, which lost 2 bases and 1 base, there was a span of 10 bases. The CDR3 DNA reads TGTGCCAGCAGCGTGGAGGGTTCGAGCAATCAGCCCCAGCATTTT. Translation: CASSVEGSSNQPQHF.

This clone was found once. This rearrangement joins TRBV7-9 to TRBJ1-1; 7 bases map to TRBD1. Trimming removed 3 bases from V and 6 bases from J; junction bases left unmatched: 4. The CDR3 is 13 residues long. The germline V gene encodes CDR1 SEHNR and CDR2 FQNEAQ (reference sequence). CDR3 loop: CASSLGQRAEAFF. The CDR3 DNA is TGTGCCAGCAGCTTGGGACAGCGGGCTGAAGCTTTCTTT.

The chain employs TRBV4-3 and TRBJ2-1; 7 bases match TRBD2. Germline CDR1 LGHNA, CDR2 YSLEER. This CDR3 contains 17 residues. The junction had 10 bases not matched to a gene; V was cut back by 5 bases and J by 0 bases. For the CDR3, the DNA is TGCGCCAGCAGCGGATATGGGGGGGAAAGCTCCTACAATGAGCAGTTCTTC. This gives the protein CASSGYGGESSYNEQFF.

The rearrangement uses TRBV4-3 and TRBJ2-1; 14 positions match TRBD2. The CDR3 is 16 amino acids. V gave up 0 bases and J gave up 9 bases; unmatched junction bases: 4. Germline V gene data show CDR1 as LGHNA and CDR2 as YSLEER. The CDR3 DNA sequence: TGCGCCAGCAGCCAAGAGGGACTAGCGGGAGTTGGTGAGCAGTTCTTC. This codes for CASSQEGLAGVGEQFF.

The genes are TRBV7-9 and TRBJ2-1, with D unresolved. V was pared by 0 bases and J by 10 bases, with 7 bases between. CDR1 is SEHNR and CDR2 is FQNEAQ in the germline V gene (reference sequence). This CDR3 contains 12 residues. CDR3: CASSLALWEQFF. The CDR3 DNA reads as TGTGCCAGCAGCTTAGCACTCTGGGAGCAGTTCTTC.

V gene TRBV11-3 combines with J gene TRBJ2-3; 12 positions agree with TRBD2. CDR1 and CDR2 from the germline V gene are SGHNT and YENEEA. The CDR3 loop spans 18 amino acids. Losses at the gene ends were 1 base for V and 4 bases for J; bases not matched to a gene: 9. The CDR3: CASSLGLAGGPVSDTQYF. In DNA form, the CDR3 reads TGTGCCAGCAGCTTAGGCCTAGCGGGAGGGCCTGTGTCAGATACGCAGTATTTT.

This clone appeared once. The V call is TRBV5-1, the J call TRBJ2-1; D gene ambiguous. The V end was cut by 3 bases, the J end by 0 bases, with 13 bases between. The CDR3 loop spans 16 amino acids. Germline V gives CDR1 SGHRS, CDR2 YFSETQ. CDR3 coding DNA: TGCGCCAGCAGCTCGCTATTTAGTATCTCCTACAATGAGCAGTTCTTC. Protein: CASSSLFSISYNEQFF. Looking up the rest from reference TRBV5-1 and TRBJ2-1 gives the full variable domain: KAGVTQTPRYLIKTRGQQVTLSCSPISGHRSVSWYQQTPGQGLQFLFEYFSETQRNKGNFPGRFSGRQFSNSRSEMNVSTLELGDSALYLCASSSLFSISYNEQFFGPGTRLTVL.

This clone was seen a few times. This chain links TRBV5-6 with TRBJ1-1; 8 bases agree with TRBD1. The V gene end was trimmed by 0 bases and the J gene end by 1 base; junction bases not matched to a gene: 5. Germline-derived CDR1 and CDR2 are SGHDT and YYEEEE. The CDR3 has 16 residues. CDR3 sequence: CASSLGTGSGNTEAFF. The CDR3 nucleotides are TGTGCCAGCAGCTTGGGGACAGGGTCCGGGAACACTGAAGCTTTCTTT.

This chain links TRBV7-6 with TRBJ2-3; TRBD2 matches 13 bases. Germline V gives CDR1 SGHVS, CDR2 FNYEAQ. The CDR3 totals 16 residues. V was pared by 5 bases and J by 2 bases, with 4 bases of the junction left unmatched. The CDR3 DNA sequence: TGTGCCAGCAGCCCCGGACTAGCGGGAGCCACAGATACGCAGTATTTT. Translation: CASSPGLAGATDTQYF.

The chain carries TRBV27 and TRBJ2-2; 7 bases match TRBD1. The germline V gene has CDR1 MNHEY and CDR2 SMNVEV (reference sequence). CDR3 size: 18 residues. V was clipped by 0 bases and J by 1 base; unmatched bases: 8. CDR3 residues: CASSLSVGQVENTGELFF. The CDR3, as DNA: TGTGCCAGCAGTTTATCGGTTGGACAGGTGGAGAACACCGGGGAGCTGTTTTTT.

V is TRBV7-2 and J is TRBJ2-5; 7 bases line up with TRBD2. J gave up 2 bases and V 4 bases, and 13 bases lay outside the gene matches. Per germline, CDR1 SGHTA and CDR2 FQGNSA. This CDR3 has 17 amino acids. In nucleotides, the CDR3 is TGTGCCAGCAGCTCGGTTGGGGTGCGGGAGAGGCAAGAGACCCAGTACTTC. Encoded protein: CASSSVGVRERQETQYF.

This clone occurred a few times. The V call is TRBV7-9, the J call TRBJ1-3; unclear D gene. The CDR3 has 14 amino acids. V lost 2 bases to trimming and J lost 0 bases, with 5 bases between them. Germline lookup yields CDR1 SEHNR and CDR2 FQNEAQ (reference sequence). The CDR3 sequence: CASSLLSSGNTIYF. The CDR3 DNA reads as TGTGCCAGCAGCTTATTATCCTCTGGAAACACCATATATTTT.

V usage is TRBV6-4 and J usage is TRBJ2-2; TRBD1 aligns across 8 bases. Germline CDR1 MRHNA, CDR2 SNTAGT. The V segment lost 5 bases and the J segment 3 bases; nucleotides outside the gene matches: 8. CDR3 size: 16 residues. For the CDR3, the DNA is TGTGCCAGCAGTAACCAACAGGGGGAGCACACCGGGGAGCTGTTTTTT. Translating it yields CASSNQQGEHTGELFF.

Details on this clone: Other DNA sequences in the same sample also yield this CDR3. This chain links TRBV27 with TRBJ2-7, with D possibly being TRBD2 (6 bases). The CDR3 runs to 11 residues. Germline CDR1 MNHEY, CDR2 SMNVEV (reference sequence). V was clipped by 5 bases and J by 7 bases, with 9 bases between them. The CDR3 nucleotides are TGTGCCAGCAGTCTCCGGGGGGAGCAGTACTTC. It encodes CASSLRGEQYF.